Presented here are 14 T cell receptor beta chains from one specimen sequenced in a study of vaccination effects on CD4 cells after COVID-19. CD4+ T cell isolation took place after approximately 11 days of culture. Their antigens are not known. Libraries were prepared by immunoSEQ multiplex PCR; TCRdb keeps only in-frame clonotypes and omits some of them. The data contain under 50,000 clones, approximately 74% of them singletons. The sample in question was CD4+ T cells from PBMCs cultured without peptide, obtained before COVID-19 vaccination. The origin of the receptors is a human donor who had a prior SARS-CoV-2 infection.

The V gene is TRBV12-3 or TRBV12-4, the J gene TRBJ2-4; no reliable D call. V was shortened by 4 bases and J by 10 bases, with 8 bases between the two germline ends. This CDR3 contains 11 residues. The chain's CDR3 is CASSSKYIQYF. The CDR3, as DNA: TGTGCCAGCAGTTCAAAGTATATTCAGTACTTC.

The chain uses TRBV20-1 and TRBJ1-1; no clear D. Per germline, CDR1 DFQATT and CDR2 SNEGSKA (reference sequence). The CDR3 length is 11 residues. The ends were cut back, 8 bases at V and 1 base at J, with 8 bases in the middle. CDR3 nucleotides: TGCAGTACTCAGACGAACACTGAAGCTTTCTTT. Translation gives CSTQTNTEAFF.

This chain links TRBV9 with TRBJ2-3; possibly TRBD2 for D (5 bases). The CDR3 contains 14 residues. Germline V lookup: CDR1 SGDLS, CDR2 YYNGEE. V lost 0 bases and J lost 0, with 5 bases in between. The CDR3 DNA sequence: TGTGCCAGCAGCGTAGCGGGGAGCACAGATACGCAGTATTTT. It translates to CASSVAGSTDTQYF.

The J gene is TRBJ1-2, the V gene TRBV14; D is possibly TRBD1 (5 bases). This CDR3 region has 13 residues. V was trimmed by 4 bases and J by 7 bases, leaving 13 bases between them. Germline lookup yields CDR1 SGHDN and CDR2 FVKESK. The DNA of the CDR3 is TGTGCCAGCAGCCCCGAGGAGGGGTTTGGCTACACCTTC. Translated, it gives CASSPEEGFGYTF.

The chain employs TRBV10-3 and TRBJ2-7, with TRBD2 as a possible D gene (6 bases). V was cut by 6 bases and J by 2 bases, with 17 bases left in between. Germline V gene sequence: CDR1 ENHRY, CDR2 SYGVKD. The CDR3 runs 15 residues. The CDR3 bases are TGTGCCATCAGAGAGGACTATCCCCGCACCTACGAGCAGTACTTC. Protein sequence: CAIREDYPRTYEQYF.

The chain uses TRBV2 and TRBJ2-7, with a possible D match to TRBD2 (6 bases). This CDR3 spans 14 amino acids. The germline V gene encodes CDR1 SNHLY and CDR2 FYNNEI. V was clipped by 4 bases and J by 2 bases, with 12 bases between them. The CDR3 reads CASSGGLRTYEQYF. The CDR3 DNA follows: TGTGCCAGCAGTGGGGGACTTCGAACCTACGAGCAGTACTTC.

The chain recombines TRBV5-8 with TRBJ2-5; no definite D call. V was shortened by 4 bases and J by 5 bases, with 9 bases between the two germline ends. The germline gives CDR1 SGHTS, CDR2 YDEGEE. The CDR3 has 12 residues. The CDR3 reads CASSPRTETQYF. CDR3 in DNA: TGTGCCAGCAGCCCCCGTACGGAGACCCAGTACTTC.

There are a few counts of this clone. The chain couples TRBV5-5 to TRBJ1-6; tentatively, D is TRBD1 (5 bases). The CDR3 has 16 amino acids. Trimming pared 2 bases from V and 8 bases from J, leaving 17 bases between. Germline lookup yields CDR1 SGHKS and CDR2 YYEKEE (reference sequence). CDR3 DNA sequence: TGTGCCAGCAGCTTTTCCCAGTCACAGGCTTATTCACCCCTCCACTTT. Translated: CASSFSQSQAYSPLHF.

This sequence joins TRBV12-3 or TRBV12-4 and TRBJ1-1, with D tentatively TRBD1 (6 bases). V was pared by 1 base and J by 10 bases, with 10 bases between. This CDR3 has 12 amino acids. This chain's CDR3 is CASSLGRGRAFF. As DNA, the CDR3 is TGTGCCAGCAGTTTAGGGCGGGGGCGAGCTTTCTTT.

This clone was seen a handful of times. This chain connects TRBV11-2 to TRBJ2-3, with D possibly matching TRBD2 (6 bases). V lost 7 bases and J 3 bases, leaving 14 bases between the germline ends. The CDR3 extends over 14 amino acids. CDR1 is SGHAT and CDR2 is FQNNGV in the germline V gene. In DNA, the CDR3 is TGTGCCAGCAAAATCACGCGGGGTACAGATACGCAGTATTTT. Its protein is CASKITRGTDTQYF.

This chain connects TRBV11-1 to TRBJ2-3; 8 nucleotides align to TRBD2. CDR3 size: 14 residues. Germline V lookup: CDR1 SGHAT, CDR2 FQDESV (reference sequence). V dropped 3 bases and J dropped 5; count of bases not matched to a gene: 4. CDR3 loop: CASSFGGGLDTQYF. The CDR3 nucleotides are TGTGCCAGCAGCTTCGGGGGGGGGCTAGATACGCAGTATTTT. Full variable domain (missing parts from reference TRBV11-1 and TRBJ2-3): EAEVAQSPRYKITEKSQAVAFWCDPISGHATLYWYRQILGQGPELLVQFQDESVVDDSQLPKDRFSAERLKGVDSTLKIQPAELGDSAMYLCASSFGGGLDTQYFGPGTRLTVL.

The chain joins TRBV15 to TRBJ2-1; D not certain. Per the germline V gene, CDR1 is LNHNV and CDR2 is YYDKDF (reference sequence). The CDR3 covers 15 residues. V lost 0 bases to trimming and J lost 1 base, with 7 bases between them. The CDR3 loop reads CATSRETGSYNEQFF. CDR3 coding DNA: TGTGCCACCAGCAGAGAAACTGGATCCTACAATGAGCAGTTCTTC.

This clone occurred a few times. The CDR3 here is CAWRTGLAGYYEQFF. The DNA for the CDR3 is TGTGCCTGGAGGACCGGACTAGCGGGATATTATGAGCAGTTCTTC. The chain employs TRBV30 and TRBJ2-1, with 12 bases that match TRBD2. The CDR3 has 15 residues. In germline, CDR1 is GTSNPN, CDR2 SVGIG (reference sequence). V was pared by 3 bases and J by 8 bases, with 8 bases of the junction left unmatched.

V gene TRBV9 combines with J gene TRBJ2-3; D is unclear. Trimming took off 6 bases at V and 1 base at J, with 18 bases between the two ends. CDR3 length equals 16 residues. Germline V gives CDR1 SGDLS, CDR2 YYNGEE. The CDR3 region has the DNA TGTGCCAGCACCAAAGCAGTGGTGGCTCGCACAGATACGCAGTATTTT. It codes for CASTKAVVARTDTQYF.